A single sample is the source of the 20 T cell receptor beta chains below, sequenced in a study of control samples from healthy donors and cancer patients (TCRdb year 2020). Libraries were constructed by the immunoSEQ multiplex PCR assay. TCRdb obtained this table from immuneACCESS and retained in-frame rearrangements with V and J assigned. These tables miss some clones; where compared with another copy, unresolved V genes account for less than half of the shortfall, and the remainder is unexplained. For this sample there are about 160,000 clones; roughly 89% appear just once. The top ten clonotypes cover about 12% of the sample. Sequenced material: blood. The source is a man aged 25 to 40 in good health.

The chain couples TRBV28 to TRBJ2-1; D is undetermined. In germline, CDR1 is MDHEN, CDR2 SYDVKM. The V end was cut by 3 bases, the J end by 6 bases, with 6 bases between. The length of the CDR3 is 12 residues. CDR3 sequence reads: CASSLLSNEQFF. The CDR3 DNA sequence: TGTGCCAGCAGTTTGTTATCCAATGAGCAGTTCTTC.

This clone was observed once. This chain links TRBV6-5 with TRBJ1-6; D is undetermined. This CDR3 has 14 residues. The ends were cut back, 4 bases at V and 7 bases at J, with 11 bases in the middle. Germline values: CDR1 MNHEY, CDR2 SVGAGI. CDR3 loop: CASSLAYGNSPLHF. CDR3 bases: TGTGCCAGCAGTTTAGCTTACGGGAATTCACCCCTCCACTTT.

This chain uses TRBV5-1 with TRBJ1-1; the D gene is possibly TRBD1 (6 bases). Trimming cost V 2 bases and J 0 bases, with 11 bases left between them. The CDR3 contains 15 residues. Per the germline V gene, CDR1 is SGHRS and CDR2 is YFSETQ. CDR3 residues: CASSLGQPMNTEAFF. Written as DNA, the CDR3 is TGCGCCAGCAGCTTAGGACAGCCTATGAACACTGAAGCTTTCTTT.

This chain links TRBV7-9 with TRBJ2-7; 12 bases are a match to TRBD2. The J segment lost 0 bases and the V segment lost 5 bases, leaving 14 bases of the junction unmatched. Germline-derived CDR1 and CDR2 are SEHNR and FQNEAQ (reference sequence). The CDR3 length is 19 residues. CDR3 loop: CASSPWPTSGSPSSYEQYF. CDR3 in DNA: TGTGCCAGCAGCCCCTGGCCGACTAGCGGGAGTCCCTCCTCCTACGAGCAGTACTTC.

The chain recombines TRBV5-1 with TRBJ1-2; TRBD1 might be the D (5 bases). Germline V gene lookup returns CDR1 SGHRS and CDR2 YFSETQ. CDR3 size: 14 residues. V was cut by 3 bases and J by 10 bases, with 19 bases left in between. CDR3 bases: TGCGCCAGCAGCTCCGCGGGGTGGGACGCCTCCTACACCTTC. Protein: CASSSAGWDASYTF.

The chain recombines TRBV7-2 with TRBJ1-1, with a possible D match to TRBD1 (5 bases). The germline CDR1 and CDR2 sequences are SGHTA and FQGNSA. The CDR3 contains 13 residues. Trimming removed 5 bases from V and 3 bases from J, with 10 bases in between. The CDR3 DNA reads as TGTGCCAGCAGCATCGACAGCGACACTGAAGCTTTCTTT. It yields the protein CASSIDSDTEAFF. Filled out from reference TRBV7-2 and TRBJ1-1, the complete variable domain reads GAGVSQSPSNKVTEKGKDVELRCDPISGHTALYWYRQSLGQGLEFLIYFQGNSAPDKSGLPSDRFSAERTGGSVSTLTIQRTQQEDSAVYLCASSIDSDTEAFFGQGTRLTVV.

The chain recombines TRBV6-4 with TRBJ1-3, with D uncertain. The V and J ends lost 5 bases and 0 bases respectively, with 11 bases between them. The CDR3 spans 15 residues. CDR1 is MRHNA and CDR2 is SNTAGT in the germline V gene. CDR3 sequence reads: CASSINSDSGNTIYF. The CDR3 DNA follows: TGTGCCAGCAGTATTAACTCCGACTCTGGAAACACCATATATTTT.

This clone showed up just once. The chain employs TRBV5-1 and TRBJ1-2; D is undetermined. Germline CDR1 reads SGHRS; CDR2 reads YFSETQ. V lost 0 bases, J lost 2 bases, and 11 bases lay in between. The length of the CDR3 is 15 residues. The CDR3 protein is CASSLEGSTNYGYTF. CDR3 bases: TGCGCCAGCAGCTTGGAAGGATCAACCAACTATGGCTACACCTTC.

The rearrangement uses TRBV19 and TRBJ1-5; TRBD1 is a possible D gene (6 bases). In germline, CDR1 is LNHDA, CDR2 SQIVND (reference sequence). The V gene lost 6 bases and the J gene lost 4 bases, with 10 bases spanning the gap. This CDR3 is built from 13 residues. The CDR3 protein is CASRGTSNQPQHF. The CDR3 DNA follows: TGTGCCAGTAGAGGGACATCGAATCAGCCCCAGCATTTT.

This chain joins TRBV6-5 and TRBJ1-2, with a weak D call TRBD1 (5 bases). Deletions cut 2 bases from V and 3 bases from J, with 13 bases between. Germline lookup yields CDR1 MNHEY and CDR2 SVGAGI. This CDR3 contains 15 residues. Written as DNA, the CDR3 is TGTGCCAGCAGTTACGAGATGGGGGGGTACTATGGCTACACCTTC. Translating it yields CASSYEMGGYYGYTF.

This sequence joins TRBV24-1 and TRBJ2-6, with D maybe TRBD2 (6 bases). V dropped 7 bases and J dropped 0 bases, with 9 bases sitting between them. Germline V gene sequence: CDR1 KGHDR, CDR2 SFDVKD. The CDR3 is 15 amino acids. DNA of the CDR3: TGTGCCACCAGCGTGGGGGGCTCTGGGGCCAACGTCCTGACTTTC. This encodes CATSVGGSGANVLTF.

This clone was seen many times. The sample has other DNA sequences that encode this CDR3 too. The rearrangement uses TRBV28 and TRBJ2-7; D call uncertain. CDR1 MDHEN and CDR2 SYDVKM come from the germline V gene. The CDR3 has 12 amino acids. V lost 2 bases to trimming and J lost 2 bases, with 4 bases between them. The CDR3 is CASSLNPYEQYF. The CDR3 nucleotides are TGTGCCAGCAGTTTAAACCCCTACGAGCAGTACTTC.

The CDR3 protein is CSVVHMGEAFF. In DNA form, the CDR3 reads TGCAGCGTTGTTCATATGGGTGAAGCTTTCTTT. The genes are TRBV29-1 and TRBJ1-1; D remains unclear. Trimming took 4 bases from V and 7 from J, leaving 10 bases between them. Germline values: CDR1 SQVTM, CDR2 ANQGSEA. The CDR3 length is 11 residues.

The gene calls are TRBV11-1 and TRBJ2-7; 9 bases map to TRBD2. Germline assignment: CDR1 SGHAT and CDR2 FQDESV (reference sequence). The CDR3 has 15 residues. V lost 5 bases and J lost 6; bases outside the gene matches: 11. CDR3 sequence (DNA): TGTGCCAGCAGCGGCGAAAGCGGGAGGCGAGTCGAGCAGTACTTC. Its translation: CASSGESGRRVEQYF. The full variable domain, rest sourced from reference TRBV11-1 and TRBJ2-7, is EAEVAQSPRYKITEKSQAVAFWCDPISGHATLYWYRQILGQGPELLVQFQDESVVDDSQLPKDRFSAERLKGVDSTLKIQPAELGDSAMYLCASSGESGRRVEQYFGPGTRLTVT.

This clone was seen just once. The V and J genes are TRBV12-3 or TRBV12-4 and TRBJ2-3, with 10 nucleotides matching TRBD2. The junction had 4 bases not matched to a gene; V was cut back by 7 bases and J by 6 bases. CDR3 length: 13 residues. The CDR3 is CASTSGSGDTQYF. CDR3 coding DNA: TGTGCCAGCACTAGCGGGAGTGGCGATACGCAGTATTTT.

The CDR3 DNA is TGTGCCAGCACGGGAACAGCGAGTGAAAAACTGTTTTTT. Protein: CASTGTASEKLFF. This rearrangement joins TRBV18 to TRBJ1-4; D is uncertain. The CDR3 is 13 residues long. The germline CDR1 and CDR2 sequences are KGHSH and LQKENI. Between the trimmed V and J ends, which lost 8 bases and 7 bases, there was a span of 14 bases.

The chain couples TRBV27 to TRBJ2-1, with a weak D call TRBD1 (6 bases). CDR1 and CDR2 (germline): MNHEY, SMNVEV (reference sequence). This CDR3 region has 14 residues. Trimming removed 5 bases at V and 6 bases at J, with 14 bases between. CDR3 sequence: CASSTSQGRNEQFF. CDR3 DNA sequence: TGTGCCAGCAGTACTTCTCAGGGGCGCAATGAGCAGTTCTTC.

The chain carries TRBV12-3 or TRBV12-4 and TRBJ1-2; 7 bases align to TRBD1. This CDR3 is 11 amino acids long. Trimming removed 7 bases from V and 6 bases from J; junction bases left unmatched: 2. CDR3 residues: CASKGADGYTF. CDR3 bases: TGTGCCAGCAAGGGGGCGGATGGCTACACCTTC.

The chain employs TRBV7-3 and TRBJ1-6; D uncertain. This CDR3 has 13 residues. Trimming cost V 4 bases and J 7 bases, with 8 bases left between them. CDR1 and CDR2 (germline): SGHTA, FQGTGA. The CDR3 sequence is CASSYSENSPLHF. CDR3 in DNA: TGTGCCAGCAGCTACAGCGAGAATTCACCCCTCCACTTT.

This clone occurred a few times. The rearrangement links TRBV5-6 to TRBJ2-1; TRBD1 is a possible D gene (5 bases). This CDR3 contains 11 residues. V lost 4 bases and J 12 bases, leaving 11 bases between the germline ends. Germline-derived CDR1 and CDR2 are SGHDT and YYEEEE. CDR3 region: CASSLGARQFF. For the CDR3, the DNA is TGTGCCAGCAGCCTAGGGGCCCGGCAGTTCTTC.